The 18 T cell receptor beta chains listed next were all sequenced from one sample in a study of CD8+ T cells in alopecia areata (dated by TCRdb to the late 2010s). Lesional scalp punch biopsies and peripheral blood were collected from alopecia areata patients. The library was generated by the immunoSEQ multiplex PCR assay. For TCR sequencing, RNA was extracted from every sample and reverse transcribed into cDNA to serve as template. What TCRdb holds here is the immuneACCESS table cut down to in-frame rearrangements. Part of the clones is not present; checked against another copy, under half of the missing clones reflect an unresolved V gene, and the others are unexplained. The sample has about 5,900 clones on record, over 50% of them singletons. The ten largest clones add up to about 13% of the sample. Sequencing input: skin. These receptors originate from a human donor with alopecia areata.

V and J are TRBV5-1 and TRBJ1-1; 9 bases are a match to TRBD1. Germline CDR1 and CDR2: SGHRS and YFSETQ. There are 14 residues in the CDR3. V was pared by 7 bases and J by 3 bases, with 7 bases of the junction left unmatched. The CDR3 DNA sequence: TGCGCCAGCGAACAGGGGGCGTCGGACACTGAAGCTTTCTTT. Translation: CASEQGASDTEAFF.

The chain combines TRBV11-2 with TRBJ2-7, with D uncertain. The CDR3 is made up of 13 amino acids. V was shortened by 5 bases and J by 4 bases, with 12 bases between the two germline ends. Germline-derived CDR1 and CDR2 are SGHAT and FQNNGV. The CDR3 DNA follows: TGTGCCAGCAGCCCCCCGTCTGGGTACGAGCAGTACTTC. Translation gives CASSPPSGYEQYF.

V usage is TRBV6-6 and J usage is TRBJ2-7, with a possible D match to TRBD1 (5 bases). V was cut by 2 bases and J by 7 bases, with 15 bases left in between. Looked up from germline, CDR1 is MNHNY and CDR2 is SVGAGI (reference sequence). The CDR3 runs 14 residues. DNA for the CDR3: TGTGCCAGCAGTTACGGGGCAGTCGCAGGAGAGCAGTACTTC. Its protein is CASSYGAVAGEQYF.

This clone was recorded once. The J gene is TRBJ2-3, the V gene TRBV15, with D maybe TRBD2 (5 bases). The V end lost 2 bases, the J end lost 7 bases, and 22 bases lay between the germline ends. This CDR3 has 17 amino acids. Germline CDR1 reads LNHNV; CDR2 reads YYDKDF (reference sequence). In DNA, the CDR3 is TGTGCCACCAGCAGAACCCATTTAGAGACCTACGGGAATACGCAGTATTTT. This sequence encodes CATSRTHLETYGNTQYF.

This clone qualifies as large. The chain links TRBV10-3 to TRBJ1-1; D might be TRBD1 (5 bases). Germline V gives CDR1 ENHRY, CDR2 SYGVKD. The length of the CDR3 is 13 residues. V dropped 4 bases and J dropped 5 bases, with 11 bases sitting between them. CDR3 residues: CAISGTLGTEAFF. For the CDR3, the DNA is TGTGCCATCAGTGGGACATTGGGGACTGAAGCTTTCTTT.

The rearrangement uses TRBV11-2 and TRBJ2-7, with a tentative D call TRBD1 (6 bases). V lost 6 bases and J lost 9, with 24 bases in between. Germline V lookup: CDR1 SGHAT, CDR2 FQNNGV. The CDR3 extends over 15 amino acids. The CDR3 is CASRPAGQMSRGQYF. The CDR3 nucleotides are TGTGCCAGCAGGCCCGCCGGACAGATGTCCCGCGGGCAGTACTTC. Together with reference TRBV11-2 and TRBJ2-7, the CDR3 gives the full variable domain: EAGVAQSPRYKIIEKRQSVAFWCNPISGHATLYWYQQILGQGPKLLIQFQNNGVVDDSQLPKDRFSAERLKGVDSTLKIQPAKLEDSAVYLCASRPAGQMSRGQYFGPGTRLTVT.

The CDR3 here is CASSFPGGGSDEQYF. The CDR3 coding sequence is TGTGCCAGCAGCTTCCCAGGGGGGGGAAGCGACGAGCAGTACTTC. The V call is TRBV5-4, the J call TRBJ2-7; either TRBD1 or TRBD2 may supply D (7 bases each). Germline CDR1 and CDR2: SGHNT and YYREEE (reference sequence). V lost 2 bases to trimming and J lost 5 bases, with 17 bases between them. The CDR3 has 15 amino acids.

The CDR3 DNA sequence: TGTGCCAGCAGACCATCAGGGGCTGGGTCTTATGGCTACACCTTC. Translation gives CASRPSGAGSYGYTF. The chain uses TRBV5-6 and TRBJ1-2; D might be TRBD1 (6 bases). This CDR3 contains 15 residues. From germline, CDR1 is SGHDT and CDR2 YYEEEE. Trimming removed 5 bases at V and 5 bases at J, with 19 bases between.

The V and J genes are TRBV5-1 and TRBJ1-6; a possible D gene is TRBD1 (5 bases). This CDR3 is 14 amino acids long. Germline-derived CDR1 and CDR2 are SGHRS and YFSETQ. The V end was cut by 4 bases, the J end by 9 bases, with 14 bases between. The CDR3 nucleotides read TGCGCCAGCAGCCTCGGACAACAGGCTTCACCCCTCCACTTT. As protein: CASSLGQQASPLHF.

This rearrangement joins TRBV4-1 to TRBJ2-5, with 9 bases lining up with TRBD2. CDR3 length: 14 amino acids. The germline V gene has CDR1 MGHRA and CDR2 YSYEKL. The V gene end was trimmed by 4 bases and the J gene end by 1 base; junction bases not matched to a gene: 1. For the CDR3, the DNA is TGCGCCAGCAGCCCGACTAGCGGCCAAGAGACCCAGTACTTC. It yields the protein CASSPTSGQETQYF.

The CDR3: CASSMDSFNSYEQYF. As DNA, the CDR3 is TGTGCCAGTAGTATGGACAGCTTCAACTCCTACGAGCAGTACTTC. This chain joins TRBV19 and TRBJ2-7, with D perhaps TRBD1 (6 bases). V was trimmed by 3 bases and J by 0 bases, leaving 12 bases between them. CDR1 and CDR2 (germline): LNHDA, SQIVND (reference sequence). The CDR3 consists of 15 residues.

This sequence joins TRBV5-1 and TRBJ1-1; D remains unclear. Trimming removed 1 base from V and 0 bases from J, with 10 bases in between. CDR3 length: 15 amino acids. Germline V lookup: CDR1 SGHRS, CDR2 YFSETQ. Here the CDR3 reads CASSLNWRMNTEAFF. The CDR3 bases are TGCGCCAGCAGCTTGAATTGGCGGATGAACACTGAAGCTTTCTTT.

J is TRBJ2-2 and V is TRBV4-2, with no clear D. The germline CDR1 and CDR2 sequences are LGHNA and YNFKEQ. V lost 4 bases, J lost 4 bases, and 16 bases lay in between. The CDR3 is 16 amino acids. DNA of the CDR3: TGTGCCAGCAGCCCGGTTGGCGGAACCCTCACCGGGGAGCTGTTTTTT. This codes for CASSPVGGTLTGELFF.

The chain carries TRBV4-1 and TRBJ2-5, with D uncertain. The CDR3 runs 14 residues. Trimming removed 4 bases from V and 3 bases from J, with 12 bases in between. CDR1 is MGHRA, CDR2 YSYEKL, per germline. The CDR3 protein is CASSPDSEKETQYF. The CDR3 DNA sequence: TGCGCCAGCAGCCCTGATTCAGAAAAAGAGACCCAGTACTTC.

The CDR3 loop is CASSTLRGGTEAFF. CDR3 bases: TGTGCCAGCAGTACTCTCCGGGGGGGAACTGAAGCTTTCTTT. The chain links TRBV6-6 to TRBJ1-1; TRBD1 is a possible D gene (5 bases). In germline, CDR1 is MNHNY, CDR2 SVGAGI (reference sequence). Trimming cost V 5 bases and J 5 bases, with 15 bases left between them. This CDR3 has 14 amino acids.

This clone was counted a few times. The CDR3 loop is CASTGGLAGYNEQFF. As DNA, the CDR3 is TGTGCCAGCACCGGGGGACTAGCGGGCTACAATGAGCAGTTCTTC. The chain is built from TRBV28 and TRBJ2-1; TRBD2 matches at 12 bases. CDR1 MDHEN and CDR2 SYDVKM come from the germline V gene. Germline trimming cut 7 bases from V and 3 bases from J; bases unmatched to any gene: 4. This CDR3 has 15 residues.

The V and J genes are TRBV7-2 and TRBJ2-3, with no clear D. The germline gives CDR1 SGHTA, CDR2 FQGNSA. Trimming shortened V by 4 bases and J by 0 bases, and 5 bases separated the two germline ends. This CDR3 contains 13 residues. The CDR3 sequence is CASSSPSTDTQYF. For the CDR3, the DNA is TGTGCCAGCAGCTCCCCTAGCACAGATACGCAGTATTTT.

V is TRBV4-3 and J is TRBJ1-2, with TRBD1 as a possible D gene (5 bases). Between the trimmed V and J ends, which lost 1 base and 6 bases, there was a span of 15 bases. The CDR3 totals 15 residues. Germline CDR1 is LGHNA and CDR2 is YSLEER. CDR3 residues: CASSQAWGVRDGYTF. CDR3 nucleotides: TGCGCCAGCAGCCAAGCCTGGGGGGTACGTGATGGCTACACCTTC.